A selection of T cell receptor beta chains follows, all from one sample in a study of radiotherapy plus CTLA-4 blockade in lung cancer. The repertoire was sequenced with immunoSEQ multiplex PCR; TCRdb's copy has only in-frame clones and lacks some. The profile shows roughly 120,000 clones, about 77% of them singletons. The sequencing used peripheral blood, collected from a patient treated with radiotherapy plus ipilimumab. These receptors were taken from a human donor with non-small cell lung cancer who had a partial response to radiotherapy plus ipilimumab. CDR3s include the opening cysteine and the closing phenylalanine or tryptophan. Fields, in order: CDR3 protein, CDR3 DNA, CDR3 length, D gene, J gene, V gene. D genes are given only for firm matches.

CASSQGRGQGKDEQFF,TGTGCCAGCAGCCAAGGGCGCGGACAGGGTAAAGACGAGCAGTTCTTC,16,TRBD1,TRBJ2-1,TRBV14
CASTRGLAVSTDTQYF,TGTGCCAGCACCAGAGGACTAGCGGTTAGCACAGATACGCAGTATTTT,16,TRBD2,TRBJ2-3,TRBV7-9
CASSPFPDRAGETQYF,TGTGCCAGCTCACCATTCCCGGACAGGGCAGGGGAGACCCAGTACTTC,16,TRBD1,TRBJ2-5,TRBV18
CASSLVGGSYNEQFF,TGTGCCAGCAGCTTAGTAGGGGGATCCTACAATGAGCAGTTCTTC,15,.,TRBJ2-1,TRBV7-6
CASSLAGADTQYF,TGTGCCAGCAGCTTAGCCGGTGCAGATACGCAGTATTTT,13,.,TRBJ2-3,TRBV11-2
CASRGPFNTGELFF,TGTGCCAGCAGGGGGCCCTTTAACACCGGGGAGCTGTTTTTT,14,.,TRBJ2-2,TRBV6-5
CARDRGLGTGELFF,TGTGCCAGGGACAGGGGGCTTGGCACCGGGGAGCTGTTTTTT,14,TRBD1,TRBJ2-2,TRBV30
CASSLGTANYGYTF,TGCGCCAGCAGCTTGGGGACAGCTAACTATGGCTACACCTTC,14,.,TRBJ1-2,TRBV5-1
CASSVGTGGTSSYNEQFF,TGTGCCAGCAGCGTAGGGACGGGCGGGACGAGCTCCTACAATGAGCAGTTCTTC,18,.,TRBJ2-1,TRBV9
CASSPTTGVDGYTF,TGTGCCAGCAGCCCGACGACAGGGGTTGATGGCTACACCTTC,14,TRBD1,TRBJ1-2,TRBV7-3
CASSYIAMNTEAFF,TGTGCCAGCAGTTACATAGCAATGAACACTGAAGCTTTCTTT,14,.,TRBJ1-1,TRBV6-6